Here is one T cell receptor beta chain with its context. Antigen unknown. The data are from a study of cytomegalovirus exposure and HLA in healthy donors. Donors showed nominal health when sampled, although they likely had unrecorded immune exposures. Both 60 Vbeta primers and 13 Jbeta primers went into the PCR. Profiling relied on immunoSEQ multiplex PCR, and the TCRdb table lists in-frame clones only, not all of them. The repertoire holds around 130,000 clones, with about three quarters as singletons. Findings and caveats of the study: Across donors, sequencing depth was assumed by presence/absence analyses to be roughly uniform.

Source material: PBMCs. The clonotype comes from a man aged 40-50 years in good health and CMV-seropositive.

CDR3 DNA sequence: TGTGCCAGTAGTATGGCGAGACTAGCGGGAGATCCAGCCAAAAACATTCAGTACTTC. This sequence encodes CASSMARLAGDPAKNIQYF. The chain combines TRBV19 with TRBJ2-4, with 12 nucleotides matching TRBD2. The CDR3 is 19 residues long. Germline loops: CDR1 LNHDA, CDR2 SQIVND (reference sequence). The junction had 9 bases not matched to a gene; V was cut back by 3 bases and J by 0 bases.